The source of this TCR beta chain is a study of CD8+ T cells in alopecia areata. On the study more broadly: For the treated group, dosing was oral tofacitinib at 5 to 10 mg twice daily.

The sample holds a few counts of this clone. The antigen is unknown. It was cDNA, reverse transcribed from extracted RNA, that served as the sequencing template. TCRdb's copy holds only in-frame clones and misses some; the assay was immunoSEQ multiplex PCR. The profile shows under 350,000 clones, roughly 64% of them singletons. CDR1 is SEHNR and CDR2 is FQNEAQ in the germline V gene (reference sequence). The CDR3 length is 13 residues. Trimming took 3 bases from V and 11 from J, leaving 16 bases between them. The treatment is: oral pan-JAK inhibitor, 5-10 mg twice daily. Peripheral blood, together with lesional scalp punch biopsies, was collected from alopecia areata patients. Study results and caveats: Scalp and blood retained many expanded lesional clones during tofacitinib. Uncertainty about whether baseline CD8+ expansion is linked to response remains, with one nonresponder.

The chain links TRBV7-9 to TRBJ1-1; D unclear. Here the sequenced sample was CD4+ T cells sorted from blood, taken at week 24, from a patient treated with tofacitinib. This clonotype was obtained from a human donor with alopecia areata. The CDR3 nucleotides are TGTGCCAGCAGCTTGAACTTGGGTGCATGGGCTTTCTTT. Its protein product is CASSLNLGAWAFF.